This entry describes one T cell receptor beta chain. Its antigen remains unidentified. Using immunoSEQ multiplex PCR, the repertoire was profiled, and TCRdb retains in-frame clones only, with some absent. The table records about 170,000 clones, around nine tenths of them present only once. Per the germline V gene, CDR1 is SGDLS and CDR2 is YYNGEE. Trimming removed 0 bases from V and 3 bases from J, with 20 bases in between. The length of the CDR3 is 18 residues. The sample belongs to a study of T cell responses to AZD1222 COVID-19 vaccine. Whole-study results and caveats: The donor group comprised mostly white British people and more females; the analysis possibly underestimated clonal diversity. The study found Spike-specific TCR breadth and depth rose after two AZD1222 doses. Unmutated variant regions reportedly attract nearly half of all spike-specific TCRs.

The V call is TRBV9, the J call TRBJ2-3; D perhaps matches TRBD2 (5 bases). The receptor was derived from an adult who received the AZD1222 COVID-19 vaccine. Sequences were derived from peripheral blood, sampled 28 days after the second AZD1222 dose. The DNA for the CDR3 is TGTGCCAGCAGCGTAGGACCCCCACGCCGGGGAAGGACAGATACGCAGTATTTT. It translates to CASSVGPPRRGRTDTQYF.